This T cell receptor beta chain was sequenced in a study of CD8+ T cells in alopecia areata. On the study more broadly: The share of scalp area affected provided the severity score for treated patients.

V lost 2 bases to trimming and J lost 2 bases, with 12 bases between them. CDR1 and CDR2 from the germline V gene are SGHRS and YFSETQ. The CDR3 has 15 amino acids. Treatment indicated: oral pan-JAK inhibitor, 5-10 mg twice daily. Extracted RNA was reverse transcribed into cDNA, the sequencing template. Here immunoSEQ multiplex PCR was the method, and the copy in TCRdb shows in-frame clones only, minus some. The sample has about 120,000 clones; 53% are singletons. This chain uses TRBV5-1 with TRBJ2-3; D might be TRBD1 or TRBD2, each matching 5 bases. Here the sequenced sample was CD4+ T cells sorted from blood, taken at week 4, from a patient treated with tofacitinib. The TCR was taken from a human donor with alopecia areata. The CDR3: CASSLSGPTTDTQYF. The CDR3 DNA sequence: TGCGCCAGCAGCTTATCGGGGCCCACCACAGATACGCAGTATTTT. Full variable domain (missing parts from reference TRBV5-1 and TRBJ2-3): KAGVTQTPRYLIKTRGQQVTLSCSPISGHRSVSWYQQTPGQGLQFLFEYFSETQRNKGNFPGRFSGRQFSNSRSEMNVSTLELGDSALYLCASSLSGPTTDTQYFGPGTRLTVL.